One and the same sample provided the 4 T cell receptor beta chains below, sequenced in a study of T cell responses to AZD1222 COVID-19 vaccine. Repertoires were generated with immunoSEQ multiplex PCR, while TCRdb's copy carries only in-frame clones and drops some. In the table there are fewer than 200,000 clones, 85% to 90% of which are singletons. Sequencing was performed on peripheral blood, taken on day 0 of AZD1222 vaccination. Receptors originate from an adult in good health.

The rearrangement joins TRBV7-3 to TRBJ2-2; unclear D gene. The CDR3 is 13 residues long. V lost 4 bases and J lost 4, with 7 bases in between. Germline loops: CDR1 SGHTA, CDR2 FQGTGA. The CDR3, as DNA: TGTGCCAGCAGCTCGACGGTCACCGGGGAGCTGTTTTTT. Amino acids: CASSSTVTGELFF. The variable domain in full, completed from reference TRBV7-3 and TRBJ2-2, reads GAGVSQTPSNKVTEKGKYVELRCDPISGHTALYWYRQSLGQGPEFLIYFQGTGAADDSGLPNDRFFAVRPEGSVSTLKIQRTERGDSAVYLCASSSTVTGELFFGEGSRLTVL.

The chain uses TRBV3-1 (or the pseudogene TRBV3-2) and TRBJ2-7; 13 bases map to TRBD2. Germline V gene data show CDR1 as LGHDT and CDR2 as YNNKEL (reference sequence). The CDR3 sequence is 18 residues long. V shed 2 bases, J shed 2 bases, and the junction held 9 bases outside the gene matches. CDR3 residues: CASSQSMGTSGAAYEQYF. The CDR3 bases are TGTGCCAGCAGCCAATCTATGGGGACTAGCGGGGCCGCCTACGAGCAGTACTTC.

In DNA, the CDR3 is TGTGCCAGCTTCCGGGGCTATGGCTACACCTTC. It encodes CASFRGYGYTF. V is TRBV6-5 and J is TRBJ1-2; no reliable D call. Germline V gene lookup returns CDR1 MNHEY and CDR2 SVGAGI. V was shortened by 8 bases and J by 4 bases, with 8 bases between the two germline ends. The CDR3 length is 11 residues.

The rearrangement uses TRBV19 and TRBJ1-2; 12 bases fit TRBD1. J was trimmed by 5 bases and V by 4 bases; bases with no gene match: 14. The CDR3 is 18 residues long. Germline CDR1 reads LNHDA; CDR2 reads SQIVND (reference sequence). CDR3 bases: TGTGCCAGTAGTACCGCCGGGACAGGGGGCCTGAAAGGGTATGGCTACACCTTC. Translating it yields CASSTAGTGGLKGYGYTF.